These 24 T cell receptor beta chains originate from one sample sequenced in a study of human T cells and chemical hapten exposure. Time point indicated: pre-sensitization, week 0. Described treatment: therapeutic diphenylcyclopropenone sensitization with weekly scalp DPC. TCRdb reprocessed the RACE reads with MiXCR, giving one entry per CDR3 protein. The data contain some 300,000 distinct CDR3 sequences, 4.5% to 7% of them singletons. The source material was whole blood, sampled in connection with sensitization to the hapten diphenylcyclopropenone (DPC). All receptors come from a woman younger than 35 with alopecia areata. Some clones in this sample may be carry-over from other donors' samples.

The chain carries TRBV4-3 and TRBJ1-4; D perhaps matches TRBD1 (5 bases). Trimming cost V 1 base and J 10 bases, with 10 bases left between them. CDR3 length: 13 residues. Germline V gene lookup returns CDR1 LGHNA and CDR2 YSLEER. The CDR3 here is CASSQGTLGKLFF. The DNA of the CDR3 is TGCGCCAGCAGCCAAGGGACACTAGGAAAACTGTTTTTT.

V usage is TRBV9 and J usage is TRBJ2-1, with D possibly being TRBD1 or TRBD2 (6 bases each). Trimming removed 0 bases at V and 9 bases at J, with 16 bases between. CDR3 size: 15 residues. Germline values: CDR1 SGDLS, CDR2 YYNGEE. CDR3 sequence: CASSVGGQGRGEQFF. DNA for the CDR3: TGTGCCAGCAGCGTAGGAGGGCAGGGGCGGGGTGAGCAGTTCTTC.

CDR3 amino acids: CASSFKKGHTNTGELFF. CDR3 bases: TGTGCCAGCAGTTTCAAAAAGGGACACACGAACACCGGGGAGCTGTTTTTT. The V gene is TRBV2, the J gene TRBJ2-2, with TRBD1 as a possible D gene (6 bases). This CDR3 is built from 17 residues. Per germline, CDR1 SNHLY and CDR2 FYNNEI. Trimming stripped 5 bases from V and 0 bases from J, with 16 bases between.

This clonotype was observed many times. The chain recombines TRBV5-6 with TRBJ1-2, with D unresolved. Looked up from germline, CDR1 is SGHDT and CDR2 is YYEEEE. V gave up 2 bases and J gave up 0 bases, with 11 bases separating them. The CDR3 runs to 15 residues. As DNA, the CDR3 is TGTGCCAGCAGCTTAGGACCGAAAGCTAACTATGGCTACACCTTC. It yields the protein CASSLGPKANYGYTF. The whole variable domain, filled in from reference TRBV5-6 and TRBJ1-2, reads DAGVTQSPTHLIKTRGQQVTLRCSPKSGHDTVSWYQQALGQGPQFIFQYYEEEERQRGNFPDRFSGHQFPNYSSELNVNALLLGDSALYLCASSLGPKANYGYTFGSGTRLTVV.

CDR3 nucleotide sequence: TGCGCCAGCAGCTTGGGGGCCCCCTCCTACAATGAGCAGTTCTTC. Its protein is CASSLGAPSYNEQFF. V and J are TRBV5-1 and TRBJ2-1; D ambiguous. The CDR3 is 15 amino acids. Trimming took off 0 bases at V and 0 bases at J, with 7 bases between the two ends. Germline loops: CDR1 SGHRS, CDR2 YFSETQ. Drawing the rest from reference TRBV5-1 and TRBJ2-1, the complete variable domain is KAGVTQTPRYLIKTRGQQVTLSCSPISGHRSVSWYQQTPGQGLQFLFEYFSETQRNKGNFPGRFSGRQFSNSRSEMNVSTLELGDSALYLCASSLGAPSYNEQFFGPGTRLTVL.

This clonotype turned up a few times. The CDR3 DNA sequence: TGCAGTGCTAGAGTCGCGGGATCTACGTACGAGCAGTACTTC. Its translation is CSARVAGSTYEQYF. This chain links TRBV20-1 with TRBJ2-7; D perhaps matches TRBD2 (6 bases). This CDR3 comprises 14 residues. Trimming stripped 1 base from V and 4 bases from J, with 14 bases between. The germline gives CDR1 DFQATT, CDR2 SNEGSKA (reference sequence).

A remark on this clonotype: With a much larger clone just one base away, this may be a read error. V usage is TRBV29-1 and J usage is TRBJ2-7; 7 bases agree with TRBD1. V was clipped by 4 bases and J by 3 bases; unmatched bases: 15. The CDR3 has 16 amino acids. Germline V lookup: CDR1 SQVTM, CDR2 ANQGSEA. This CDR3 is CSVGGGRGTEDYEQYF. The DNA for the CDR3 is TGCAGCGTTGGAGGTGGCAGGGGGACAGAGGACTACGAGCAGTACTTC.

Of note for this clonotype: Since no conserved phenylalanine or tryptophan closes the CDR3, a read error is the likely cause. The chain joins TRBV6-5 to TRBJ2-3, with D possibly being TRBD1 or TRBD2 (5 bases each). The germline V gene encodes CDR1 MNHEY and CDR2 SVGAGI. The CDR3 covers 12 residues. The V end lost 7 bases, the J end lost 6 bases, and 11 bases lay between the germline ends. CDR3 sequence (DNA): TGTGCCAGCAAGGTGGGGGAGGATACGCAGTATTCT. Translated, it gives CASKVGEDTQYS.

A few counts support this clonotype. The rearrangement links TRBV7-9 to TRBJ1-4, with 7 bases identical to TRBD1. V shed 5 bases and J 8 bases; nucleotides not matched to a gene: 14. The length of the CDR3 is 16 residues. From germline, CDR1 is SEHNR and CDR2 FQNEAQ (reference sequence). CDR3 amino acids: CASSRPTGFQGEKLFF. The CDR3 DNA sequence: TGTGCCAGCAGCCGTCCGACAGGGTTTCAGGGCGAAAAACTGTTTTTT.

This clonotype was seen more than once but under ten times. The rearrangement links TRBV13 to TRBJ1-2, with D possibly being TRBD1 (6 bases). Germline V gene sequence: CDR1 PRHDT, CDR2 FYEKMQ (reference sequence). This CDR3 is built from 13 residues. Trimming cost V 4 bases and J 3 bases, with 9 bases left between them. The CDR3 reads CASSSTGYYGYTF. As DNA, the CDR3 is TGTGCCAGCAGCTCCACAGGGTACTATGGCTACACCTTC. Full variable domain (missing parts from reference TRBV13 and TRBJ1-2): AAGVIQSPRHLIKEKRETATLKCYPIPRHDTVYWYQQGPGQDPQFLISFYEKMQSDKGSIPDRFSAQQFSDYHSELNMSSLELGDSALYFCASSSTGYYGYTFGSGTRLTVV.

The chain uses TRBV5-4 and TRBJ1-2; the match to TRBD1 covers 7 bases. The germline gives CDR1 SGHNT, CDR2 YYREEE (reference sequence). The ends lost 0 bases at V and 7 bases at J; junction bases unmatched: 3. This CDR3 is 13 amino acids long. The CDR3 sequence is CASSLETGSGYTF. CDR3 nucleotides: TGTGCCAGCAGCTTGGAGACAGGGTCTGGCTACACCTTC.

The CDR3 nucleotides read TGTGCCAGCAGCCCAGCGGGGACAGGGGGCACCTATGGCTACACCTTC. It yields the protein CASSPAGTGGTYGYTF. V usage is TRBV7-9 and J usage is TRBJ1-2; TRBD1 agrees at 12 bases. Per germline, CDR1 SEHNR and CDR2 FQNEAQ (reference sequence). There are 16 residues in the CDR3. V lost 5 bases, J lost 4 bases, and 8 bases stayed unmatched.

This clonotype showed up many times. The V gene is TRBV29-1, the J gene TRBJ1-1, with D unresolved. The CDR3 is made up of 11 amino acids. V lost 4 bases to trimming and J lost 3 bases, with 6 bases between them. CDR1 and CDR2 (germline): SQVTM, ANQGSEA. The CDR3: CSVGWHTEAFF. The DNA for the CDR3 is TGCAGCGTTGGGTGGCACACTGAAGCTTTCTTT.

This clonotype showed up many times. The chain carries TRBV10-3 and TRBJ1-1; TRBD1 matches 9 bases. Trimming removed 2 bases from V and 2 bases from J; junction bases left unmatched: 9. Germline CDR1 ENHRY, CDR2 SYGVKD. This CDR3 spans 17 amino acids. This chain's CDR3 is CAISEGFGTGTNTEAFF. In DNA, the CDR3 is TGTGCCATCAGTGAGGGTTTCGGGACAGGGACCAACACTGAAGCTTTCTTT.

V is TRBV20-1 and J is TRBJ2-5; 8 bases are shared with TRBD1. The CDR3 has 17 residues. Unmatched junction bases numbered 9, after V lost 0 bases and J lost 0 bases. CDR1 is DFQATT, CDR2 SNEGSKA, per germline (reference sequence). CDR3 DNA sequence: TGCAGTGCTAGAGAACCCCTGGGACAGGTCTACCAAGAGACCCAGTACTTC. Translated: CSAREPLGQVYQETQYF.

V is TRBV4-3 and J is TRBJ2-3, with TRBD2 matching over 8 bases. The CDR3 covers 16 residues. Germline V gene sequence: CDR1 LGHNA, CDR2 YSLEER. V lost 1 base to trimming and J lost 6 bases; unmatched junction nucleotides: 9. The CDR3 DNA reads TGCGCCAGCAGCCAAGTCACGGGGGGGCCCCCTGATACGCAGTATTTT. Its protein product is CASSQVTGGPPDTQYF.

The rearrangement links TRBV6-2 or TRBV6-3 to TRBJ2-3, with 9 bases lining up with TRBD2. The CDR3 consists of 17 residues. V trimming: 5 bases; J trimming: 2 bases; junction bases outside the gene matches: 11. The V gene's germline CDR1 is MNHEY and CDR2 SVGEGT. CDR3 sequence reads: CASSDPTTSGHTDTQYF. The CDR3 DNA reads as TGTGCCAGCAGTGATCCTACGACTAGCGGTCACACAGATACGCAGTATTTT.

This clonotype has at least ten counts. J is TRBJ2-5 and V is TRBV7-2; the D gene is possibly TRBD2 (5 bases). Germline CDR1 reads SGHTA; CDR2 reads FQGNSA. The CDR3 runs 14 residues. Trimming took 5 bases from V and 5 from J, leaving 15 bases between them. CDR3: CASSPSLVIETQYF. The CDR3 DNA reads as TGTGCCAGCAGCCCCTCACTAGTAATTGAGACCCAGTACTTC.

Many counts were recorded for this clonotype. This rearrangement joins TRBV9 to TRBJ2-3; D assignment may be TRBD1 or TRBD2 (6 bases each). Between the trimmed V and J ends, which lost 4 bases and 1 base, there was a span of 19 bases. The CDR3 is 17 residues long. Germline loops: CDR1 SGDLS, CDR2 YYNGEE. This CDR3 reads CASSPELGAGRTDTQYF. The CDR3 bases are TGTGCCAGCAGCCCTGAACTGGGGGCGGGGCGCACAGATACGCAGTATTTT.

The chain combines TRBV5-4 with TRBJ2-2, with TRBD1 identical over 11 bases. Germline loops: CDR1 SGHNT, CDR2 YYREEE (reference sequence). J was trimmed by 7 bases and V by 6 bases; bases with no gene match: 11. CDR3 length: 16 residues. As DNA, the CDR3 is TGTGCCAGCACCCATGCGGGGACAGGGGGGATCGGGGAGCTGTTTTTT. Translated: CASTHAGTGGIGELFF.

This clonotype appeared a few times. The chain has TRBV4-3 and TRBJ1-5; no firm D call. V shed 0 bases and J shed 4 bases, with 10 bases lying between them. In germline, CDR1 is LGHNA, CDR2 YSLEER. The CDR3 consists of 15 residues. The CDR3, as DNA: TGCGCCAGCAGCCAAGAAAAGACATTTAATCAGCCCCAGCATTTT. This sequence encodes CASSQEKTFNQPQHF.

This clonotype was seen only a few times. This chain joins TRBV10-3 and TRBJ1-5; 8 positions agree with TRBD1. After removal of 6 bases from V and 4 bases from J, the junction contained 5 bases not matched to a gene. Germline V CDR1 and CDR2: ENHRY, SYGVKD. The CDR3 runs to 14 residues. The CDR3 nucleotides are TGTGCCATCAGGACAGGGGAGGCTAATCAGCCCCAGCATTTT. It translates to CAIRTGEANQPQHF.

This clonotype was recorded at least ten times. The rearrangement links TRBV7-2 to TRBJ2-3, with D perhaps matching TRBD1 (5 bases). CDR3 size: 14 residues. Trimming cost V 4 bases and J 2 bases, with 10 bases left between them. Germline assignment: CDR1 SGHTA and CDR2 FQGNSA. CDR3 coding DNA: TGTGCCAGCAGCTCTTTGACAGTCACAGATACGCAGTATTTT. This gives the protein CASSSLTVTDTQYF.

This clonotype was observed at least ten times. The genes are TRBV7-8 and TRBJ2-7; the D call may be TRBD1 or TRBD2 (5 bases each). The CDR3 sequence is 14 residues long. The germline CDR1 and CDR2 sequences are SGHVS and FQNEAQ. The V gene lost 2 bases and the J gene lost 2 bases, with 10 bases spanning the gap. DNA of the CDR3: TGTGCCAGCAGCTTACGGGACGCGGCCTACGAGCAGTACTTC. Translation gives CASSLRDAAYEQYF.